This entry lists 3 T cell receptor beta chains sequenced from one sample in a study of blood T cell repertoires in COVID-19. TCRdb's copy holds only in-frame clones and misses some; the assay was immunoSEQ multiplex PCR. The data hold around 270,000 clones, with about 88% observed a single time. Source material: peripheral blood. The source is a man aged 55 to 70 who had recovered from COVID-19.

The chain employs TRBV4-2 and TRBJ2-2; D is possibly TRBD2 (5 bases). Trimming took 6 bases from V and 9 from J, leaving 14 bases between them. The germline V gene encodes CDR1 LGHNA and CDR2 YNFKEQ. The CDR3 runs to 13 residues. This chain's CDR3 is CASSGRVDWELFF. As DNA, the CDR3 is TGTGCCAGCAGTGGGAGAGTGGACTGGGAGCTGTTTTTT.

CDR3 sequence (DNA): TGTGCCAGCAGCTTGGGGGCAAGAGTGACCGGGGAGCTGTTTTTT. It codes for CASSLGARVTGELFF. This chain joins TRBV5-8 and TRBJ2-2; D gene uncertain. The length of the CDR3 is 15 residues. Trimming shortened V by 0 bases and J by 5 bases, and 11 bases separated the two germline ends. Germline CDR1 reads SGHTS; CDR2 reads YDEGEE.

The chain recombines TRBV19 with TRBJ1-6, with TRBD1 matching 7 bases. CDR3 length: 13 residues. In germline, CDR1 is LNHDA, CDR2 SQIVND (reference sequence). J was trimmed by 6 bases and V by 4 bases; bases with no gene match: 0. CDR3 loop: CASSNRGNSPLHF. CDR3 sequence (DNA): TGTGCCAGTAGTAACAGGGGTAATTCACCCCTCCACTTT.